This passage covers 20 T cell receptor beta chains from one sample sequenced in a study of shared clonotypes between healthy human individuals. Sequencing used immunoSEQ multiplex PCR; TCRdb keeps in-frame clones, though not all of them. The sample gives a few million clones, approximately 93% of which show up once; 0.35% to 0.5% is in the top ten. Sample: naive CD4+ T cells from PBMCs. The subset here: CD45RA+ positively selected. The receptor source for this set is a young man in good health. Some clones in this sample may be carry-over from other donors' samples.

The rearrangement uses TRBV10-3 and TRBJ1-5; 9 nucleotides align to TRBD1. The CDR3 has 17 amino acids. Per the germline V gene, CDR1 is ENHRY and CDR2 is SYGVKD. The ends lost 5 bases at V and 3 bases at J; junction bases unmatched: 11. CDR3 in DNA: TGTGCCATCAGTACCGGACAGGGGTATAGGGTCAATCAGCCCCAGCATTTT. This sequence encodes CAISTGQGYRVNQPQHF.

The genes are TRBV12-5 and TRBJ2-3, with 10 nucleotides matching TRBD1. J was trimmed by 2 bases and V by 5 bases; bases with no gene match: 4. This CDR3 spans 15 amino acids. Germline assignment: CDR1 LGHNT and CDR2 FRNRAP. CDR3 bases: TGTGCTAGTGGTGCCGGGACAGGGGTCACAGATACGCAGTATTTT. It encodes CASGAGTGVTDTQYF.

This chain links TRBV7-7 with TRBJ2-7; tentatively, D is TRBD2 (7 bases). Germline CDR1 SSHAT, CDR2 FNYEAQ (reference sequence). The CDR3 totals 13 residues. V was shortened by 5 bases and J by 2 bases, with 10 bases between the two germline ends. The CDR3 is CASSPGGAYEQYF. In DNA form, the CDR3 reads TGTGCCAGCAGCCCGGGGGGCGCCTACGAGCAGTACTTC.

With respect to this clone: Other DNA sequences in the sample encode the same CDR3. As DNA, the CDR3 is TGTGCCAGCAGCTTATCAGGGGGGGAGACCCAGTACTTC. Its translation is CASSLSGGETQYF. The chain has TRBV7-3 and TRBJ2-5, with a possible D match to TRBD1 (7 bases). The CDR3 spans 13 residues. V gave up 2 bases and J gave up 5 bases, with 9 bases separating them. Germline-derived CDR1 and CDR2 are SGHTA and FQGTGA.

The chain combines TRBV28 with TRBJ2-3; 8 positions agree with TRBD1. The CDR3 is made up of 14 amino acids. V lost 3 bases and J lost 4; bases outside the gene matches: 3. Germline V gene lookup returns CDR1 MDHEN and CDR2 SYDVKM. CDR3 coding DNA: TGTGCCAGCAGTTTCAGGGGGCGAGCAGATACGCAGTATTTT. Amino acid sequence: CASSFRGRADTQYF.

The J gene is TRBJ2-5, the V gene TRBV15; D possibly matches TRBD1 or TRBD2 (5 bases each). This CDR3 is 15 amino acids long. Trimming stripped 5 bases from V and 5 bases from J, with 18 bases between. The germline CDR1 and CDR2 sequences are LNHNV and YYDKDF (reference sequence). CDR3 loop: CATSGPGRPVETQYF. In nucleotides, the CDR3 is TGTGCCACCAGCGGTCCGGGACGGCCTGTTGAGACCCAGTACTTC.

As regards this clone: Additional DNA sequences in this sample encode the identical CDR3. V and J are TRBV19 and TRBJ2-7; D gene ambiguous. The germline CDR1 and CDR2 sequences are LNHDA and SQIVND (reference sequence). The CDR3 loop spans 14 amino acids. With 0 bases removed from V and 3 bases from J, the gap between germline ends came to 9 bases. CDR3 DNA: TGTGCCAGTAGTATAGAAACGGGCGGCTACGAGCAGTACTTC. Its translation is CASSIETGGYEQYF. Based on the CDR3 plus reference TRBV19 and TRBJ2-7, the full variable domain is DGGITQSPKYLFRKEGQNVTLSCEQNLNHDAMYWYRQDPGQGLRLIYYSQIVNDFQKGDIAEGYSVSREKKESFPLTVTSAQKNPTAFYLCASSIETGGYEQYFGPGTRLTVT.

V is TRBV5-1 and J is TRBJ2-1; D is perhaps TRBD1 or TRBD2 (5 bases each). Trimming left V 2 bases short and J 9 bases short, with 12 bases between. The CDR3 is 13 residues long. The germline V gene encodes CDR1 SGHRS and CDR2 YFSETQ. The CDR3 sequence: CASSFESGTEQFF. The CDR3 DNA reads TGCGCCAGCAGCTTTGAATCAGGGACTGAGCAGTTCTTC.

The V gene is TRBV30, the J gene TRBJ1-2; D ambiguous. CDR3 size: 14 residues. Germline V lookup: CDR1 GTSNPN, CDR2 SVGIG (reference sequence). V was clipped by 0 bases and J by 3 bases, with 11 bases between them. CDR3 region: CAWSVILWDYGYTF. CDR3 nucleotide sequence: TGTGCCTGGAGTGTAATACTCTGGGACTATGGCTACACCTTC.

The chain employs TRBV6-1 and TRBJ1-1; unclear D gene. This CDR3 contains 13 residues. The germline V gene encodes CDR1 MNHNS and CDR2 SASEGT. Between the trimmed V and J ends, which lost 2 bases and 0 bases, there was a span of 4 bases. The CDR3 region has the DNA TGTGCCAGCAGTGAAATCCTGAACACTGAAGCTTTCTTT. It translates to CASSEILNTEAFF.

Concerning this clone: Different DNA sequences within this sample yield the same CDR3. The chain couples TRBV6-5 to TRBJ2-3, with 12 bases identical to TRBD2. The CDR3 covers 15 residues. The germline V gene encodes CDR1 MNHEY and CDR2 SVGAGI. Germline trimming cut 4 bases from V and 3 bases from J; bases unmatched to any gene: 2. The CDR3 reads CASSSGLAGTDTQYF. CDR3 bases: TGTGCCAGCAGTTCTGGACTAGCGGGAACAGATACGCAGTATTTT.

The V gene is TRBV7-9, the J gene TRBJ2-1; 7 bases are a match to TRBD1. With 3 bases clipped from V and 6 bases from J, the junction kept 5 bases outside the gene matches. This CDR3 spans 14 amino acids. The germline CDR1 and CDR2 sequences are SEHNR and FQNEAQ (reference sequence). The CDR3 region is CASSLGAGGNEQFF. In nucleotides, the CDR3 is TGTGCCAGCAGCTTGGGGGCAGGGGGCAATGAGCAGTTCTTC.

Comments on this clone: Other DNA sequences in this sample translate to the same CDR3. The chain couples TRBV7-2 to TRBJ2-5, with unresolved D. CDR1 and CDR2 (germline): SGHTA, FQGNSA. V lost 0 bases and J lost 2, with 7 bases in between. The CDR3 loop spans 14 amino acids. The CDR3 bases are TGTGCCAGCAGCTTAGCGGGCAGTCAAGAGACCCAGTACTTC. It specifies CASSLAGSQETQYF.

A remark on this clone: The same CDR3 can be traced to other DNA sequences in this sample. The chain joins TRBV11-3 to TRBJ1-1, with 7 positions matching TRBD1. CDR1 is SGHNT, CDR2 YENEEA, per germline. With V trimmed by 2 bases and J by 1 base, 1 base remained unmatched. This CDR3 is built from 14 residues. CDR3 residues: CASSLSGGNTEAFF. The CDR3 bases are TGTGCCAGCAGCTTATCAGGGGGGAACACTGAAGCTTTCTTT.

This CDR3 is CASSLVGKGDIVNQPQHF. The DNA of the CDR3 is TGTGCCAGCAGCTTGGTAGGAAAGGGGGATATTGTCAATCAGCCCCAGCATTTT. J is TRBJ1-5 and V is TRBV5-6; D is perhaps TRBD1 (6 bases). Germline CDR1 reads SGHDT; CDR2 reads YYEEEE. The CDR3 totals 18 residues. V lost 0 bases and J lost 3, with 19 bases in between.

Comments on this clone: The sample has other DNA sequences that encode this CDR3 too. The V gene is TRBV15, the J gene TRBJ1-1; D is uncertain. The V and J ends lost 0 bases and 0 bases respectively, with 5 bases between them. This CDR3 spans 14 amino acids. The germline CDR1 and CDR2 sequences are LNHNV and YYDKDF (reference sequence). The CDR3 loop is CATSRDRVNTEAFF. The CDR3 bases are TGTGCCACCAGCAGAGATCGGGTGAACACTGAAGCTTTCTTT.

The rearrangement joins TRBV2 to TRBJ2-4, with D perhaps assigned TRBD1 or TRBD2 (5 bases each). V lost 6 bases and J 1 base, leaving 19 bases between the germline ends. Germline V CDR1 and CDR2: SNHLY, FYNNEI. The CDR3 is 17 amino acids. CDR3 nucleotides: TGTGCCAGCAGGCCAACCGGGGCCGGCGGCGCCAAAAACATTCAGTACTTC. Translated: CASRPTGAGGAKNIQYF.

The chain recombines TRBV19 with TRBJ1-2; the match to TRBD1 covers 10 bases. The CDR3 contains 16 residues. Unmatched junction bases numbered 7, after V lost 3 bases and J lost 3 bases. Looked up from germline, CDR1 is LNHDA and CDR2 is SQIVND (reference sequence). The CDR3 region is CASSMVGTGDHYGYTF. The CDR3 DNA is TGTGCCAGTAGTATGGTCGGGACAGGGGATCACTATGGCTACACCTTC. Full variable domain (remainder filled in from reference TRBV19 and TRBJ1-2): DGGITQSPKYLFRKEGQNVTLSCEQNLNHDAMYWYRQDPGQGLRLIYYSQIVNDFQKGDIAEGYSVSREKKESFPLTVTSAQKNPTAFYLCASSMVGTGDHYGYTFGSGTRLTVV.

The rearrangement links TRBV30 to TRBJ2-5, with 11 bases matching TRBD2. CDR3 size: 15 residues. J lost 3 bases, V lost 0 bases, and 3 bases had no gene match. From germline, CDR1 is GTSNPN and CDR2 SVGIG (reference sequence). The CDR3 spells CAWSVKTSGKETQYF. DNA for the CDR3: TGTGCCTGGAGTGTAAAGACTAGCGGGAAAGAGACCCAGTACTTC. Full variable domain (outside the CDR3, taken from reference TRBV30 and TRBJ2-5): SQTIHQWPATLVQPVGSPLSLECTVEGTSNPNLYWYRQAAGRGLQLLFYSVGIGQISSEVPQNLSASRPQDRQFILSSKKLLLSDSGFYLCAWSVKTSGKETQYFGPGTRLLVL.

This clone is a singleton in its sample. This chain connects TRBV19 to TRBJ2-2, with TRBD1 matching over 8 bases. Trimming at V came to 4 bases and at J to 6 bases, leaving 4 bases not matched to a gene. The CDR3 extends over 14 amino acids. Germline assignment: CDR1 LNHDA and CDR2 SQIVND (reference sequence). The chain's CDR3 is CASSTEDRAGELFF. The CDR3 DNA reads as TGTGCCAGTAGTACCGAGGACAGGGCCGGGGAGCTGTTTTTT.